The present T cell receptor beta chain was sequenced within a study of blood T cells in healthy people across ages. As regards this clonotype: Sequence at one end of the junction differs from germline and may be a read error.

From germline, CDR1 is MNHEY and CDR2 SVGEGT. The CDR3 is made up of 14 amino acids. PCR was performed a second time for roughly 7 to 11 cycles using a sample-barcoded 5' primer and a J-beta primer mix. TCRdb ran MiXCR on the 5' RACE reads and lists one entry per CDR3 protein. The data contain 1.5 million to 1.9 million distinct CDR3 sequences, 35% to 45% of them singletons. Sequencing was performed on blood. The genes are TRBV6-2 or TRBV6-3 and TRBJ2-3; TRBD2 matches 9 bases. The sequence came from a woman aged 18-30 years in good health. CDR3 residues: CASSSLAGTETQYF. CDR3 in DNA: TGTGCCAGCAGTTCCCTAGCGGGGACAGAGACGCAGTATTTT.